This T cell receptor (beta chain) is from a study of T cells after yellow fever vaccination. Study-wide findings and caveats: When the response was secondary, it was weaker but reached its peak faster, day 5 versus 15. Primary-vaccination clones mostly resurfaced post-booster (96% CD4, around 88% CD8).

One entry per CDR3 protein results from TCRdb running MiXCR on the 5' RACE reads. The sample lists about 340,000 distinct CDR3 sequences, roughly 8.7% occurring once. With regard to this clonotype: Its antigen is still unknown.

The sample was PBMCs, taken on the day of the first yellow fever vaccination. The origin of this receptor is a man younger than 35 who received the YFV17D yellow fever vaccine.

CDR3 nucleotide sequence: TGCGCCAGCAGCTTGGCCCCGACAGGGGGCACAGATACGCAGTATTTT. Protein sequence: CASSLAPTGGTDTQYF. The chain recombines TRBV5-1 with TRBJ2-3; 8 bases match TRBD1. This CDR3 is built from 16 residues. V lost 0 bases and J lost 1; bases outside the gene matches: 4. CDR1 and CDR2 from the germline V gene are SGHRS and YFSETQ. The whole variable domain, filled in from reference TRBV5-1 and TRBJ2-3, reads KAGVTQTPRYLIKTRGQQVTLSCSPISGHRSVSWYQQTPGQGLQFLFEYFSETQRNKGNFPGRFSGRQFSNSRSEMNVSTLELGDSALYLCASSLAPTGGTDTQYFGPGTRLTVL.